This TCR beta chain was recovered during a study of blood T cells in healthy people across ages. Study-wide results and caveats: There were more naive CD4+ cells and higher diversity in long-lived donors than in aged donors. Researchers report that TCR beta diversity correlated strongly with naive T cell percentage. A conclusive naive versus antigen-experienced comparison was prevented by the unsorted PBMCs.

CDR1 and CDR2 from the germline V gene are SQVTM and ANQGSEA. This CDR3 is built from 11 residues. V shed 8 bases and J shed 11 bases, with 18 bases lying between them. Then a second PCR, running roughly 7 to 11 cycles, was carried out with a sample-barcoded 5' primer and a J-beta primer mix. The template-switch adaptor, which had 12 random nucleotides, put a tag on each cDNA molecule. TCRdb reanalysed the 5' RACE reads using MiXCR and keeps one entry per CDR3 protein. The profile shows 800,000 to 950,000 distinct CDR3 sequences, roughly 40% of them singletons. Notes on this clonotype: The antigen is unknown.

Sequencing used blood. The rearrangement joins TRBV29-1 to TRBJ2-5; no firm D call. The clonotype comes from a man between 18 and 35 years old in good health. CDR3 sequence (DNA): TGCAGCCCTACGGAGAGCAATGAGCAGTACTTC. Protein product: CSPTESNEQYF.